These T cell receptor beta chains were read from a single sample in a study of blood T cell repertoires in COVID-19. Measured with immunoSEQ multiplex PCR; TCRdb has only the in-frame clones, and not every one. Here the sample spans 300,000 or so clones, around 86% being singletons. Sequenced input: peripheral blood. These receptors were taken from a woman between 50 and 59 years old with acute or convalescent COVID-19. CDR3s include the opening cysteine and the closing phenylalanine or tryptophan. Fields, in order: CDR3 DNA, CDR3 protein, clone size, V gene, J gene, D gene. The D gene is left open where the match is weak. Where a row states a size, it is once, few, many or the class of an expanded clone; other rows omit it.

cdr3_nt: TGTGCCTGGAGTGTCCAGGGCACAGATACGCAGTATTTT; cdr3_aa: CAWSVQGTDTQYF; clone_size: NA; v_call: TRBV30; j_call: TRBJ2-3; d_call: NA
cdr3_nt: TGTGCCAGCAGCTCGGAGGGGACTAGCGGGAGGCTCTACGAGCAGTACTTC; cdr3_aa: CASSSEGTSGRLYEQYF; clone_size: NA; v_call: TRBV5-4; j_call: TRBJ2-7; d_call: TRBD2
cdr3_nt: TGTGCCAGCAGTGGGGTACCTGGGACAGCAAACACTGAAGCTTTCTTT; cdr3_aa: CASSGVPGTANTEAFF; clone_size: NA; v_call: TRBV25-1; j_call: TRBJ1-1; d_call: TRBD1
cdr3_nt: TGTGCCAGCAGCCTTCTCTCTAGCTCCTACAATGAGCAGTTCTTC; cdr3_aa: CASSLLSSSYNEQFF; clone_size: NA; v_call: TRBV4-2; j_call: TRBJ2-1; d_call: NA
cdr3_nt: TGTGCCAGCAGCTTAACCTCTCGGCGGGGTCCCCAAGCGCACACCATATATTTT; cdr3_aa: CASSLTSRRGPQAHTIYF; clone_size: NA; v_call: TRBV7-3; j_call: TRBJ1-3; d_call: NA
cdr3_nt: TGTGCCAGTAAAGGGGGTCAGATAGAGGCCCTCACCCCCTCTGGAAACACCATATATTTT; cdr3_aa: CASKGGQIEALTPSGNTIYF; clone_size: NA; v_call: TRBV21-1; j_call: TRBJ1-3; d_call: NA
cdr3_nt: TGCAGCGGACGAACGGGACTTAACTATGGCTACACCTTC; cdr3_aa: CSGRTGLNYGYTF; clone_size: NA; v_call: TRBV29-1; j_call: TRBJ1-2; d_call: NA
cdr3_nt: TGTGCCACCAGCAGAGAAAATAGGGGTTACAATCAGCCCCAGCATTTT; cdr3_aa: CATSRENRGYNQPQHF; clone_size: NA; v_call: TRBV15; j_call: TRBJ1-5; d_call: NA
cdr3_nt: TGTGCCAGCAGCTCCCCCTGGGGGGTCAAATACTACGAGCAGTACTTC; cdr3_aa: CASSSPWGVKYYEQYF; clone_size: few; v_call: TRBV11-2; j_call: TRBJ2-7; d_call: NA
cdr3_nt: TGTGCCAGCAGCTCCGGGACAGGGGTCTACGAGCAGTACTTC; cdr3_aa: CASSSGTGVYEQYF; clone_size: NA; v_call: TRBV7-9; j_call: TRBJ2-7; d_call: TRBD1
cdr3_nt: TGTGCCAGCAGTTTTCGGGTTGAGCAGCCCCAGCATTTT; cdr3_aa: CASSFRVEQPQHF; clone_size: NA; v_call: TRBV27; j_call: TRBJ1-5; d_call: NA
cdr3_nt: TGTGCCAGCAGCTACCCGCTAGGCTCGGAGTTCTTC; cdr3_aa: CASSYPLGSEFF; clone_size: NA; v_call: TRBV28; j_call: TRBJ2-1; d_call: NA
cdr3_nt: TGCGCCAGCGGGCTAGGGACAGGGGGCCCGCAGGGGAATGAAAAACTGTTTTTT; cdr3_aa: CASGLGTGGPQGNEKLFF; clone_size: NA; v_call: TRBV5-1; j_call: TRBJ1-4; d_call: TRBD1
cdr3_nt: TGTGCCAGTAGCGTCCGGGGGGGCTCCTACAATGAGCAGTTCTTC; cdr3_aa: CASSVRGGSYNEQFF; clone_size: NA; v_call: TRBV19; j_call: TRBJ2-1; d_call: TRBD2
cdr3_nt: TGTGCCAGCAGTCCGGGAGGGGGACAGGGAAGCTCTGGAAACACCATATATTTT; cdr3_aa: CASSPGGGQGSSGNTIYF; clone_size: NA; v_call: TRBV28; j_call: TRBJ1-3; d_call: TRBD1